This T cell receptor (beta chain) came from a study of PD-L1 blockade in urothelial cancer. Time point given: peripheral blood 6 weeks after treatment start. For each patient, 1 to 8 samples were obtained, pretreatment and on-treatment. Assay used: immunoSEQ multiplex PCR; TCRdb lists only in-frame clones, some missing. The sample shows about 48,000 clones, roughly 80% of them seen only once. CDR3 length equals 12 residues. Germline V gives CDR1 MNHNS, CDR2 SASEGT. V was clipped by 10 bases and J by 5 bases; unmatched bases: 5. The TCR comes from a man between 70 and 80 years old with urothelial cancer. The chain couples TRBV6-1 to TRBJ2-3; 8 bases align to TRBD1. The input for sequencing was PBMCs, taken around atezolizumab (anti-PD-L1) treatment. The CDR3 loop reads CATRGLIDTQYF. The CDR3 nucleotides read TGTGCCACCAGGGGGCTTATAGATACGCAGTATTTT.